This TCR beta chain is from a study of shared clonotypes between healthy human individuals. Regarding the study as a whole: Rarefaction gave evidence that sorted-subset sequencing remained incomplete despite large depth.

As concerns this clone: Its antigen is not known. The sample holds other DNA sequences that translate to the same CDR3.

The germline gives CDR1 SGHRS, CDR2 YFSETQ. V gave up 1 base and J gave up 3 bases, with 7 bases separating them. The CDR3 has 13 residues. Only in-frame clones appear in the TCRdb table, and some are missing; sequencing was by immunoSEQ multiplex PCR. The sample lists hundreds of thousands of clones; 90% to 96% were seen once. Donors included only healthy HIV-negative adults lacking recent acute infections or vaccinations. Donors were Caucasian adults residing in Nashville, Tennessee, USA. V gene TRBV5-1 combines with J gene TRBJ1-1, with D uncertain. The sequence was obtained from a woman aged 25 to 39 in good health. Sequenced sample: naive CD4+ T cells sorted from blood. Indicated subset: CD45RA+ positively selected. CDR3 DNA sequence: TGCGCCAGCAGCTTGCGGGGTGACACTGAAGCTTTCTTT. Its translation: CASSLRGDTEAFF.